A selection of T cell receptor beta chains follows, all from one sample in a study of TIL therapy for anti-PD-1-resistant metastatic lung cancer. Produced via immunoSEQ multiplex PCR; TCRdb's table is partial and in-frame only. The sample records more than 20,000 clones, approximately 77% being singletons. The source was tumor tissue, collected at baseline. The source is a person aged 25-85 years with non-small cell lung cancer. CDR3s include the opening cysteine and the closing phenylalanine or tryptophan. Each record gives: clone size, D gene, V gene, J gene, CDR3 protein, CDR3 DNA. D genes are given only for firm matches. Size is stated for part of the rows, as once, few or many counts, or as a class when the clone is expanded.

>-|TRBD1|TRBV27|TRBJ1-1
CASSDDRGVAEAFF
TGTGCCAGCAGTGACGACAGGGGAGTAGCTGAAGCTTTCTTT
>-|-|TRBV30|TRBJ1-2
CAWSRQSGGYTF
TGTGCCTGGAGCAGACAGAGTGGGGGCTACACCTTC
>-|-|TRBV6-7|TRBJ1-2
CASSYAAEANYGYTF
TGTGCCAGCAGTTATGCGGCAGAAGCTAACTATGGCTACACCTTC
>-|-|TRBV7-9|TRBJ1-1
CASSYPLSTEAFF
TGTGCCAGCAGCTACCCCTTGAGCACTGAAGCTTTCTTT
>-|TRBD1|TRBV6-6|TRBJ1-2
CASSYETGYLRGYTF
TGTGCCAGCAGTTACGAGACAGGGTATTTAAGGGGCTACACCTTC
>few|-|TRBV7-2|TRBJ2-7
CASSLAAGNYEQYF
TGTGCCAGCAGCTTAGCCGCAGGAAACTACGAGCAGTACTTC
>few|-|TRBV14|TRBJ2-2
CASGLGGNTGELFF
TGTGCCAGCGGCCTAGGGGGGAACACCGGGGAGCTGTTTTTT
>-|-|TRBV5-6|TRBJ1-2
CASSRGDSYYGYTF
TGTGCCAGCAGCCGAGGCGACAGTTACTATGGCTACACCTTC
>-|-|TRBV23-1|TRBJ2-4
CASSQGTLVKNIQYF
TGCGCCAGCAGTCAAGGGACCCTTGTCAAAAACATTCAGTACTTC
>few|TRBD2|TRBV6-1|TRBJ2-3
CASSGLAGGPDTQYF
TGTGCCAGCAGTGGACTAGCGGGGGGCCCAGATACGCAGTATTTT
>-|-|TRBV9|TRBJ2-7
CASSGWDGKKPYEQYF
TGTGCCAGCAGCGGATGGGACGGCAAGAAGCCTTACGAGCAGTACTTC
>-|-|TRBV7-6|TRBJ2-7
CASSQQGIQSYEQYF
TGTGCCAGCAGCCAACAGGGAATTCAGTCCTACGAGCAGTACTTC
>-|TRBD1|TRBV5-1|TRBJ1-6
CASSLGQGASGSPLHF
TGCGCCAGCAGCCTCGGACAGGGGGCCTCGGGGTCACCCCTCCACTTT
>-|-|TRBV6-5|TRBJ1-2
CASSSPSGSLYGYTF
TGTGCCAGCAGCTCCCCCTCGGGTAGCTTATATGGCTACACCTTC
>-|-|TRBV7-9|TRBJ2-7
CASSLGGELYEQYF
TGTGCCAGCAGCTTGGGCGGAGAACTTTACGAGCAGTACTTC
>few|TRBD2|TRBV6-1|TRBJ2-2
CASSEASGGTGELFF
TGTGCCAGCAGTGAAGCTAGCGGGGGCACCGGGGAGCTGTTTTTT
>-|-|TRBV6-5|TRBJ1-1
CASSYTTPGRNTEAFF
TGTGCCAGCAGTTACACTACACCCGGCAGGAACACTGAAGCTTTCTTT
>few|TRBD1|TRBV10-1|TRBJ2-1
CASSAYRGGEQFF
TGCGCCAGCAGTGCCTACAGGGGTGGCGAGCAGTTCTTC
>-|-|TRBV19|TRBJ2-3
CATAGRTDTQYF
TGTGCCACGGCGGGTCGCACAGATACGCAGTATTTT
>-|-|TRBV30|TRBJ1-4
CAWGRDRWMDEKLFF
TGTGCCTGGGGGAGGGACCGCTGGATGGATGAAAAACTGTTTTTT
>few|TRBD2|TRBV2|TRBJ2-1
CASRGLAGGSYNEQFF
TGTGCCAGCAGAGGACTAGCGGGGGGCTCCTACAATGAGCAGTTCTTC
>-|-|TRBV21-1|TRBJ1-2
CASSDPPRGFNYGYTF
TGTGCCAGCAGCGACCCCCCGAGGGGGTTTAACTATGGCTACACCTTC
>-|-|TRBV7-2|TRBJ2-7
CASSPISPFQGRGYEQYF
TGTGCCAGCAGCCCAATTTCCCCCTTTCAGGGGAGGGGCTACGAGCAGTACTTC
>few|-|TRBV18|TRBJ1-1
CASSPSQGGTWTEAFF
TGTGCCAGCTCACCAAGCCAGGGTGGGACGTGGACTGAAGCTTTCTTT
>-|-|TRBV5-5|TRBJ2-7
CASSRDTLAEQYF
TGTGCCAGCAGCCGGGACACCCTCGCCGAGCAGTACTTC
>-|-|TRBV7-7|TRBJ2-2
CASSEGVSNTGELFF
TGTGCCAGCAGCGAGGGTGTATCGAACACCGGGGAGCTGTTTTTT
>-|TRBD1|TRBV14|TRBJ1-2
CASSPGQGRDYGYTF
TGTGCCAGCAGCCCCGGACAGGGGAGGGACTATGGCTACACCTTC
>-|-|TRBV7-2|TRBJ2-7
CASSPLPRDQQYF
TGTGCCAGCAGCCCCCTCCCGAGGGATCAGCAGTACTTC
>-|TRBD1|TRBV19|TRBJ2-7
CASMDRGNSYEQYF
TGTGCCAGCATGGACAGGGGGAACTCCTACGAGCAGTACTTC
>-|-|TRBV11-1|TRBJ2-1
CASSPGLSYNEQFF
TGTGCCAGCAGCCCGGGGCTCTCCTACAATGAGCAGTTCTTC
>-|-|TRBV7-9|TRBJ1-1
CASLYKGVNTEAFF
TGTGCCAGCTTATACAAGGGGGTGAACACTGAAGCTTTCTTT
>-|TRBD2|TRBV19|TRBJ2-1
CASSIGGTTYNEQFF
TGTGCCAGTAGTATAGGTGGGACTACCTACAATGAGCAGTTCTTC
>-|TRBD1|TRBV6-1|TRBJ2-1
CASITGGAYNEQFF
TGTGCCAGCATCACAGGGGGCGCCTACAATGAGCAGTTCTTC
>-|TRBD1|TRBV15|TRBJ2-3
CATSSRGGATTDTQYF
TGTGCCACCAGCAGTCGAGGGGGCGCAACCACAGATACGCAGTATTTT
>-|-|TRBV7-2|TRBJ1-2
CASSLDSNRIYGYTF
TGTGCCAGCAGCTTAGATAGCAACAGGATCTATGGCTACACCTTC
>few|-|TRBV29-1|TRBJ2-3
CSVDSDGFSTDTQYF
TGCAGCGTTGACTCGGACGGGTTTAGCACAGATACGCAGTATTTT
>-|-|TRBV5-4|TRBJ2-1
CASSLAVFNEQFF
TGTGCCAGCAGCTTGGCAGTTTTCAATGAGCAGTTCTTC
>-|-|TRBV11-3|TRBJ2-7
CASSLNTRWGYEQYF
TGTGCCAGCAGCTTAAATACCCGATGGGGCTACGAGCAGTACTTC
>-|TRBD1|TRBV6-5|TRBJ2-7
CASSYSGTGGHEQYF
TGTGCCAGCAGTTACTCAGGGACAGGGGGCCACGAGCAGTACTTC
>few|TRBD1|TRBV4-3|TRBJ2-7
CASSQATGTGGHEQYF
TGCGCCAGCAGCCAAGCTACCGGGACAGGGGGCCACGAGCAGTACTTC
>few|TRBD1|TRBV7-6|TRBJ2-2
CASSPGQTNTGELFF
TGTGCCAGCAGCCCGGGACAGACAAACACCGGGGAGCTGTTTTTT
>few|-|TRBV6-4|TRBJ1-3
CASSEASGTGNTIYF
TGTGCCAGCAGTGAAGCTTCGGGAACTGGAAACACCATATATTTT
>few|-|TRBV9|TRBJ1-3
CASSVGTRGNTIYF
TGTGCCAGCAGCGTCGGGACACGGGGAAACACCATATATTTT
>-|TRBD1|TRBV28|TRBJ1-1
CASSPRQGGNTEAFF
TGTGCCAGCAGTCCCCGGCAGGGGGGAAACACTGAAGCTTTCTTT
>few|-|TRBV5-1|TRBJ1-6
CASSLEQDNSPLHF
TGCGCCAGCAGCTTGGAACAGGATAATTCACCCCTCCACTTT
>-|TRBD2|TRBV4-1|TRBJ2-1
CASSRTSGAVDEQFF
TGCGCCAGCAGCCGGACTAGCGGGGCCGTCGATGAGCAGTTCTTC
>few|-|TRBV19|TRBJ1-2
CASIGDGYGYTF
TGTGCCAGTATTGGGGATGGATATGGCTACACCTTC
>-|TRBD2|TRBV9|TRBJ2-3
CASSATTSAYYTQYF
TGTGCCAGCAGCGCGACGACTAGCGCCTACTATACGCAGTATTTT
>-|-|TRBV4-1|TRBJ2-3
CASSQGQPDTQYF
TGCGCCAGCAGCCAAGGGCAGCCAGATACGCAGTATTTT
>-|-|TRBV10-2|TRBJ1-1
CASSESGLTPHTEAFF
TGCGCCAGCAGTGAGTCAGGTTTAACCCCCCACACTGAAGCTTTCTTT
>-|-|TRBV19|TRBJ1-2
CASSDSGVSSPVLGYTF
TGTGCCAGTAGTGACTCAGGAGTTTCAAGTCCGGTCCTTGGCTACACCTTC
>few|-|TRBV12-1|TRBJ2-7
CASSFAAGDYEQYF
TGTGCCAGCAGCTTTGCGGCTGGGGACTACGAGCAGTACTTC
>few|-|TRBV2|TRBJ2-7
CASSDGWRAPYEQYF
TGTGCCAGCAGTGACGGTTGGAGGGCTCCCTACGAGCAGTACTTC
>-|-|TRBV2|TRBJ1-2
CASSWTPYGYTF
TGTGCCAGCAGTTGGACACCCTATGGCTACACCTTC
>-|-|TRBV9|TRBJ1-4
CASSALGSTNEKLFF
TGTGCCAGCAGCGCATTAGGGTCAACTAATGAAAAACTGTTTTTT
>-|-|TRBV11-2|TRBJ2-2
CASSLGAGELFF
TGTGCCAGCAGCTTAGGTGCCGGGGAGCTGTTTTTT
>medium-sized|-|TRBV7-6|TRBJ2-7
CASSPGGAAYEQYF
TGTGCCAGCAGCCCCGGGGGTGCCGCCTACGAGCAGTACTTC
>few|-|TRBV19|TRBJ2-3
CASSPPLQRQQYF
TGTGCCAGTAGTCCCCCCCTCCAGCGGCAGCAGTATTTT
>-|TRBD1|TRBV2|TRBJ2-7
CASSSDRGSYEQYF
TGTGCCAGCAGTTCGGACAGGGGTTCCTACGAGCAGTACTTC
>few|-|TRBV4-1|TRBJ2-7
CASSQDFGGPSYEQYF
TGCGCCAGCAGCCAAGATTTCGGGGGCCCCTCCTACGAGCAGTACTTC